A single TCR beta chain is shown here with its context. This entry belongs to a study of somatic mutations in cytotoxic T cells in rheumatoid arthritis. By positive magnetic bead selection, CD4+ and CD8+ cells were isolated, and their purity was checked by flow cytometry. Generated by immunoSEQ multiplex PCR, the TCRdb table keeps only in-frame clones and is missing some. Among approximately 16,000 clones listed, over 60% were seen once. The origin of this receptor is an adult with rheumatoid arthritis. The material sequenced was CD8+ T cells sorted from blood.

This chain's CDR3 is CASSPGGMGHSGYTF. Here the CDR3 DNA reads TGTGCCAGCAGCCCAGGGGGTATGGGGCACTCTGGCTACACCTTC. V and J are TRBV13 and TRBJ1-2; 7 bases line up with TRBD1. In germline, CDR1 is PRHDT, CDR2 FYEKMQ (reference sequence). The CDR3 runs 15 residues. The trim removed 5 bases at V and 7 bases at J, leaving 13 bases unmatched.